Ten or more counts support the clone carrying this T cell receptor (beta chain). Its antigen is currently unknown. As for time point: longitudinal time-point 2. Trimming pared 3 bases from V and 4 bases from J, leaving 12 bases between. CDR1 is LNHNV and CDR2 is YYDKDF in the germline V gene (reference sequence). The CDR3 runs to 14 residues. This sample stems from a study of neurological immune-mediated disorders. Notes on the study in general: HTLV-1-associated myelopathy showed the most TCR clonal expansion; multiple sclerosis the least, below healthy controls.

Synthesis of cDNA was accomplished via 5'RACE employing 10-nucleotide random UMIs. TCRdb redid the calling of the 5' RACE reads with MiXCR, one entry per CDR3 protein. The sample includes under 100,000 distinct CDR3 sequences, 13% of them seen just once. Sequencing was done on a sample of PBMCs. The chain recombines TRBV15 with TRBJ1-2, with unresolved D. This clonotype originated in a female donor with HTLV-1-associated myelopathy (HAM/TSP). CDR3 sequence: CATSRERTGYGYTF. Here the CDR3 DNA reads TGTGCCACCAGCAGGGAAAGGACTGGCTATGGCTACACCTTC. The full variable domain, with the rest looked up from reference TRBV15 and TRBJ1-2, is DAMVIQNPRYQVTQFGKPVTLSCSQTLNHNVMYWYQQKSSQAPKLLFHYYDKDFNNEADTPDNFQSRRPNTSFCFLDIRSPGLGDTAMYLCATSRERTGYGYTFGSGTRLTVV.